This T cell receptor (beta chain) was sequenced for a study of T-cell memory formation after mild COVID-19. Study results and caveats: Cross-reactive memory appears to have joined, as suggested by some responding clones showing up in pre-infection memory. There was a balanced CD4/CD8 profile in clones contracting day 15 to 85, and later expanders leaned CD4+. Those CD4+ clones that contracted were mainly in CM and EM (CD8+ ones in EMRA).

Germline CDR1 is LNHDA and CDR2 is SQIVND (reference sequence). The CDR3 runs to 13 residues. Trimming left V 4 bases short and J 8 bases short, with 14 bases between. The table lists this clonotype with many counts. Its antigen is undetermined. Researchers used 5'RACE with constant-segment primers to make TCR alpha and TCR beta cDNA libraries that carry sample barcodes and UMIs. MiXCR, run by TCRdb on the 5' RACE reads, gives a single entry per CDR3 protein. Of 200,000 to 250,000 distinct CDR3 sequences in the sample, around 26% were seen once. Sequenced: PBMCs or a T cell subset sorted from them (not recorded which). V usage is TRBV19 and J usage is TRBJ1-2, with D possibly matching TRBD1 (5 bases). This receptor was obtained from an adult woman who had mild COVID-19 (a few samples of this study predate the infection). Cell type and time point are not known. The chain's CDR3 is CASSSQGRRGYTF. For the CDR3, the DNA is TGTGCCAGTAGTAGCCAGGGAAGACGAGGCTACACCTTC.